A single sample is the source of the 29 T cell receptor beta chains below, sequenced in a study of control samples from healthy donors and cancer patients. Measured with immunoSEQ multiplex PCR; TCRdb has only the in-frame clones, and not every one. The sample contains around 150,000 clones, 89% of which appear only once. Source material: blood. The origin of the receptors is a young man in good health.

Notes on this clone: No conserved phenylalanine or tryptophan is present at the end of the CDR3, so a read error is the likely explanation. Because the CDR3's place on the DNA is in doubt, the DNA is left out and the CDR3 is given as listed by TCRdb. CDR3 sequence reads: CATSDPGHGYL. J is TRBJ2-7 and V is TRBV24-1; no DNA check was done on the table's D call, TRBD1. Germline V CDR1 and CDR2: KGHDR, SFDVKD. The CDR3 is 11 amino acids in total, end residues counted.

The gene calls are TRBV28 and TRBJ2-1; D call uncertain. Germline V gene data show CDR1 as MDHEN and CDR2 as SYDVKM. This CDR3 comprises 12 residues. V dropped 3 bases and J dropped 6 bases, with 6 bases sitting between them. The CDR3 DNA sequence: TGTGCCAGCAGTTTTTTTACCAATGAGCAGTTCTTC. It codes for CASSFFTNEQFF.

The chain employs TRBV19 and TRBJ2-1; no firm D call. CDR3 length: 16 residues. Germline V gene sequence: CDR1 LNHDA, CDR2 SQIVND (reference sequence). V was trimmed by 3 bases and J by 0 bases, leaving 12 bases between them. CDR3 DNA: TGTGCCAGTAGTATGTTCTTAACACCCTCCTACAATGAGCAGTTCTTC. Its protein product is CASSMFLTPSYNEQFF.

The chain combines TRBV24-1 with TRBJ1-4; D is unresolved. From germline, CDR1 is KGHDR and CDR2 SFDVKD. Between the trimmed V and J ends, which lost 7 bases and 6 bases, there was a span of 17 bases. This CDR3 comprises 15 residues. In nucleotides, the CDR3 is TGTGCCACCAGCACCTCGGGCCCCGCCGATGAAAAACTGTTTTTT. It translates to CATSTSGPADEKLFF.

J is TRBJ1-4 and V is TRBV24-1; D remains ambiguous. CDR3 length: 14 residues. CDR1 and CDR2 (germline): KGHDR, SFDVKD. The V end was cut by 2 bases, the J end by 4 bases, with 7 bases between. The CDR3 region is CATSDSTDNEKLFF. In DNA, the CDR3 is TGTGCCACCAGTGATTCTACAGATAATGAAAAACTGTTTTTT.

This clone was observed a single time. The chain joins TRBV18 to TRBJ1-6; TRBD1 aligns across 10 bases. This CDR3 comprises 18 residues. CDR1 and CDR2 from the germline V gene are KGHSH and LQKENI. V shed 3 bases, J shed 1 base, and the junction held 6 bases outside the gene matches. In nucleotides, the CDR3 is TGTGCCAGCTCACCGACTTGGACAGGGGGATCCTATAATTCACCCCTCCACTTT. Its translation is CASSPTWTGGSYNSPLHF.

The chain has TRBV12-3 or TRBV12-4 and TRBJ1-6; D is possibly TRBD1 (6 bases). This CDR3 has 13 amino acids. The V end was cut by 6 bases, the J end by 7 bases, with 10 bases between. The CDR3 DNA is TGTGCCAGCAGCCCAACAGGGAATTCACCCCTCCACTTT. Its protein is CASSPTGNSPLHF.

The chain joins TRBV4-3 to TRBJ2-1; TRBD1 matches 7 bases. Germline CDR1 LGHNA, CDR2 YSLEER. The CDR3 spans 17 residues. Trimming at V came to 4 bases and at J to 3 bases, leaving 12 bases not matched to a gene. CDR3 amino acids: CASSPEATGTVYNEQFF. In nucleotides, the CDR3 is TGCGCCAGCAGCCCCGAAGCCACCGGGACAGTCTACAATGAGCAGTTCTTC.

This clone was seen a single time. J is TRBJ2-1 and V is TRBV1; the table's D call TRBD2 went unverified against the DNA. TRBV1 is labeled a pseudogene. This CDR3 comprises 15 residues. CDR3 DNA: TGCACCAGCAGTTTAGCGGGGCGCTCCTACAATGAGCAGTTCTTC. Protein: CTSSLAGRSYNEQFF.

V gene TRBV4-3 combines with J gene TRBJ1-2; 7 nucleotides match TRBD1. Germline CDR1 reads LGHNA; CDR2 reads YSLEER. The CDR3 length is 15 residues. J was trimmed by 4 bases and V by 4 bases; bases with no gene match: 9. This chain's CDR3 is CASSPRGGGGYGYTF. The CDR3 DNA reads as TGCGCCAGCAGCCCTCGGGGAGGGGGCGGCTATGGCTACACCTTC.

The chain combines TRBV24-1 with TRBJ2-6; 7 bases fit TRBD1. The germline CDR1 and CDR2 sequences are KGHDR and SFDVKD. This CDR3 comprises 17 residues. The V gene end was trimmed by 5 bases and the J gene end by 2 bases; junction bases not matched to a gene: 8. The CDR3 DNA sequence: TGTGCCACCAGTGGGGGCAGGGGGAAAACTGGGGCCAACGTCCTGACTTTC. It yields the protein CATSGGRGKTGANVLTF.

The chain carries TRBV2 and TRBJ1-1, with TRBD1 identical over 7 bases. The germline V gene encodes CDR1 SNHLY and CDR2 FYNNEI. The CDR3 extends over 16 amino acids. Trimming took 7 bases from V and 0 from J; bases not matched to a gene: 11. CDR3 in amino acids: CASNLLTGEMNTEAFF. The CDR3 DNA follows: TGTGCCAGCAACCTCTTAACAGGGGAGATGAACACTGAAGCTTTCTTT.

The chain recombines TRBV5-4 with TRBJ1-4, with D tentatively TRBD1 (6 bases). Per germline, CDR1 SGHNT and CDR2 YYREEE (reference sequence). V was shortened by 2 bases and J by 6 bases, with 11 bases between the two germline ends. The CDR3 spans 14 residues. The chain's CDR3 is CASSFWGGYEKLFF. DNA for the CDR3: TGTGCCAGCAGCTTCTGGGGGGGCTATGAAAAACTGTTTTTT.

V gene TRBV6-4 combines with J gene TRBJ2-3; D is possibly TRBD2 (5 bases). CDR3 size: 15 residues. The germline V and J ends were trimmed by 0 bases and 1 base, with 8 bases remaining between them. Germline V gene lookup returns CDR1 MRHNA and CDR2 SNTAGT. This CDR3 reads CASSDSNGGTDTQYF. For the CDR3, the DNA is TGTGCCAGCAGTGACTCTAACGGGGGCACAGATACGCAGTATTTT.

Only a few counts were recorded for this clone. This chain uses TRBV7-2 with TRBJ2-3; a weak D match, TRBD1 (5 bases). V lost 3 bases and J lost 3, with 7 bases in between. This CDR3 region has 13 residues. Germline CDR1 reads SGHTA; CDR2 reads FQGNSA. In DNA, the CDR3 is TGTGCCAGCAGCTTTGGACAAACAGATACGCAGTATTTT. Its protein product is CASSFGQTDTQYF.

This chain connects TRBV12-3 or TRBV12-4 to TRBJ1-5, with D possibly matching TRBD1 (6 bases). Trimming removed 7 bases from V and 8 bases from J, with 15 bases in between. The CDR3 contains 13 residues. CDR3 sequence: CASTLGGLEPQHF. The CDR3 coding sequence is TGTGCCAGCACTTTGGGGGGCTTAGAGCCCCAGCATTTT.

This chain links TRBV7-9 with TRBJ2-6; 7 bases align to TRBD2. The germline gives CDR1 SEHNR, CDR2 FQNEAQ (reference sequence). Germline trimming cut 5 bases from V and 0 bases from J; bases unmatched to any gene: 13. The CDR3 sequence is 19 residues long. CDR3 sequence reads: CASSHSILAVSSGANVLTF. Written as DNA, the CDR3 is TGTGCCAGCAGCCACTCAATTCTAGCGGTTTCCTCTGGGGCCAACGTCCTGACTTTC.

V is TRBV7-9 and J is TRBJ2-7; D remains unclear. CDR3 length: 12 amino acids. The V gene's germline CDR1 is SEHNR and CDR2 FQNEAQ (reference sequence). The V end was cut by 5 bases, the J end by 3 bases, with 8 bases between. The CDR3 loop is CASSTQSYEQYF. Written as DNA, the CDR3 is TGTGCCAGCAGCACCCAAAGCTACGAGCAGTACTTC.

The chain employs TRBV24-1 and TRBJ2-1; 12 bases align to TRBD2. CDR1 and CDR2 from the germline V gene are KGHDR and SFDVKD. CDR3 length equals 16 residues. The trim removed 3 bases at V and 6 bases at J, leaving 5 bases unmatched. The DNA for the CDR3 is TGTGCCACCAGTGATAGGACTAGCGGGAACCTCAATGAGCAGTTCTTC. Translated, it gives CATSDRTSGNLNEQFF.

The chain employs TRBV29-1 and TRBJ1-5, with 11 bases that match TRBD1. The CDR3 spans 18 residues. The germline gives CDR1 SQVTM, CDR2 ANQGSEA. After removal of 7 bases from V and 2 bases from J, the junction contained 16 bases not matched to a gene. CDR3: CSARSGTGGSGGNQPQHF. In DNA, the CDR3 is TGCAGCGCCCGGAGTGGGACAGGGGGATCCGGCGGCAATCAGCCCCAGCATTTT.

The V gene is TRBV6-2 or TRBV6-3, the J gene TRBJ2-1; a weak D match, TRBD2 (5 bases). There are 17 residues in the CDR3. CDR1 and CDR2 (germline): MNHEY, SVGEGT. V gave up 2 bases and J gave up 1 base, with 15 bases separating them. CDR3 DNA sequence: TGTGCCAGCAGTTACCCCAGCGGAGTCCGATCCTACAATGAGCAGTTCTTC. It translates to CASSYPSGVRSYNEQFF.

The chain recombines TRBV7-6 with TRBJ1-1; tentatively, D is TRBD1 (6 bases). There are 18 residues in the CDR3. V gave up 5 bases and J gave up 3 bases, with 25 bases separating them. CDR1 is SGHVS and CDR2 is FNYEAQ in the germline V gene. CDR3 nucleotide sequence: TGTGCCAGCAGCCAGCAAATTGAACAGGGCCTCGGGGACACTGAAGCTTTCTTT. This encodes CASSQQIEQGLGDTEAFF.

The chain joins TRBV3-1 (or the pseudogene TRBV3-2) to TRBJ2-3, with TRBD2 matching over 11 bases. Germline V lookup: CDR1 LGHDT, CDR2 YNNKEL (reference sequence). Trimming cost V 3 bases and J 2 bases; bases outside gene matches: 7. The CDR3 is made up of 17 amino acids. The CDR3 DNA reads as TGTGCCAGCAGCCATAGACTAGCGGGACGCGTCACAGATACGCAGTATTTT. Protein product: CASSHRLAGRVTDTQYF.

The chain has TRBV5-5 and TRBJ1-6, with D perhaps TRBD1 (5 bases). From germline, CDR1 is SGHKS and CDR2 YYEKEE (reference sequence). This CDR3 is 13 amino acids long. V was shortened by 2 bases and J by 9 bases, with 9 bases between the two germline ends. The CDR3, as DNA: TGTGCCAGCAGCTTCGGGGGAAGTTCACCCCTCCACTTT. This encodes CASSFGGSSPLHF.

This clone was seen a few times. This CDR3 reads CASRVGAFTEAFF. CDR3 sequence (DNA): TGTGCCAGCCGGGTCGGGGCATTCACTGAAGCTTTCTTT. The chain is built from TRBV6-5 and TRBJ1-1; tentatively, D is TRBD1 (5 bases). This CDR3 spans 13 amino acids. Germline V gene lookup returns CDR1 MNHEY and CDR2 SVGAGI. V was trimmed by 8 bases and J by 4 bases, leaving 14 bases between them.

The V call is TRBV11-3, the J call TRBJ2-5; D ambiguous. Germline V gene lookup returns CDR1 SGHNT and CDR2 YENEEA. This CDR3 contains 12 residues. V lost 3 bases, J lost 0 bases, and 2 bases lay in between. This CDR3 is CASSLDQETQYF. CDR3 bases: TGTGCCAGCAGCTTGGACCAAGAGACCCAGTACTTC.

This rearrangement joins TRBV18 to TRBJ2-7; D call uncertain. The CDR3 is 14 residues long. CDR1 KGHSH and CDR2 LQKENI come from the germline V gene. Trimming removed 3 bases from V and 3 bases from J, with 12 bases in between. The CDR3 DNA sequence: TGTGCCAGCTCACCGGGCAGCAGGAACTACGAGCAGTACTTC. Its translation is CASSPGSRNYEQYF.

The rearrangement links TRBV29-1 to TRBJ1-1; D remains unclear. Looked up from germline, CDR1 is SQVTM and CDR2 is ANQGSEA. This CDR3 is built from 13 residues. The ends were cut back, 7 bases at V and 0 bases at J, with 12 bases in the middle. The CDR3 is CSAAEDMNTEAFF. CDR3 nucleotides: TGCAGCGCCGCCGAAGACATGAACACTGAAGCTTTCTTT.

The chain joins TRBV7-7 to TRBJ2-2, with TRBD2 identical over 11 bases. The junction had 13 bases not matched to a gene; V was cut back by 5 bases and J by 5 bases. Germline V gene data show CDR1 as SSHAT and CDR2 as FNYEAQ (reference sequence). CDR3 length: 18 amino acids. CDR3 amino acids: CASSPRWLAGGGTGELFF. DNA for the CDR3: TGTGCCAGCAGCCCCCGCTGGCTAGCGGGGGGAGGGACCGGGGAGCTGTTTTTT.